A selection of T cell receptor beta chains follows, all from one sample in a study of OX40 agonist ivuxolimab in advanced cancers. The method was immunoSEQ multiplex PCR; TCRdb's version includes in-frame clones alone and lacks a portion of them. The data contain about 70,000 clones, roughly 78% of them singletons. The sample consisted of CD4+ or CD8+ T cells sorted from blood, taken in a trial of the OX40 agonist ivuxolimab. All receptors come from an adult with an advanced solid tumor such as melanoma, head and neck, liver or kidney cancer. The CDR3 runs from the conserved cysteine through the conserved F or W. The order of the fields is J gene, D gene, V gene, clone size, CDR3 protein, CDR3 DNA. A D gene is named only where the DNA matches it firmly. Size is omitted from some rows. Given values are once, few, many or a class for expanded clones.

TRBJ1-2 TRBD1 TRBV11-2 NA CASSATGGEYGYTF TGTGCCAGCAGCGCGACAGGGGGCGAGTATGGCTACACCTTC
TRBJ2-1 NA TRBV7-9 NA CASSLGASDYNEQFF TGTGCCAGCAGCTTAGGAGCTAGCGATTACAATGAGCAGTTCTTC
TRBJ2-5 NA TRBV19 NA CASSIETGVETQYF TGTGCCAGTAGTATAGAGACGGGAGTAGAGACCCAGTACTTC
TRBJ1-5 TRBD1 TRBV19 NA CASKDRGNQPQHF TGTGCCAGCAAAGACAGGGGCAATCAGCCCCAGCATTTT
TRBJ2-2 NA TRBV10-1 once CASSESQQLVTGELFF TGCGCCAGCAGTGAGAGCCAGCAGTTGGTCACCGGGGAGCTGTTTTTT
TRBJ2-7 TRBD2 TRBV9 NA CASSVGLAGVEQYF TGTGCCAGCAGCGTAGGGCTAGCGGGGGTCGAGCAGTACTTC
TRBJ1-5 NA TRBV6-5 NA CASSYATVNQPQHF TGTGCCAGCAGTTACGCGACGGTGAATCAGCCCCAGCATTTT
TRBJ1-5 NA TRBV9 few CASSAIRQGRNQPQHF TGTGCCAGCAGCGCCATCCGCCAGGGACGCAATCAGCCCCAGCATTTT
TRBJ1-2 NA TRBV28 NA CASSRGGGLYGYTF TGTGCCAGCAGTCGTGGGGGGGGTCTCTATGGCTACACCTTC
TRBJ1-2 TRBD1 TRBV6-5 NA CASSPDRENYGYTF TGTGCCAGCAGTCCCGACAGGGAAAACTATGGCTACACCTTC
TRBJ2-3 TRBD2 TRBV2 few CASSTSGRETSTDTQYF TGTGCCAGTTCGACTAGCGGGAGGGAAACTAGCACAGATACGCAGTATTTT
TRBJ2-5 TRBD1 TRBV5-1 NA CASSLGYGQGAETQYF TGCGCCAGCAGCTTGGGCTATGGACAGGGGGCAGAGACCCAGTACTTC
TRBJ1-2 NA TRBV9 NA CASSDRDPVDYGYTF TGTGCCAGCAGCGATAGAGACCCTGTGGACTATGGCTACACCTTC
TRBJ2-7 NA TRBV15 NA CATSRAQVSSYEQYF TGTGCCACCAGCAGAGCCCAGGTGAGCTCCTACGAGCAGTACTTC
TRBJ1-1 TRBD1 TRBV11-2 once CASSLQTGAKAEAFF TGTGCCAGCAGCTTACAGACAGGGGCGAAGGCTGAAGCTTTCTTT
TRBJ1-1 NA TRBV10-3 NA CAISESNRVEVKDTEAFF TGTGCCATCAGTGAGTCGAACAGGGTAGAAGTTAAAGACACTGAAGCTTTCTTT
TRBJ1-1 NA TRBV7-9 NA CASSPQGITEAFF TGTGCCAGCAGCCCACAGGGTATCACTGAAGCTTTCTTT
TRBJ2-7 TRBD1 TRBV7-2 NA CASSNRDRTIYEQYF TGTGCCAGCAGCAACCGGGACAGGACAATCTACGAGCAGTACTTC
TRBJ1-3 NA TRBV14 NA CASSQVRGGAGGNTIYF TGTGCCAGCAGCCAAGTACGCGGAGGAGCCGGAGGAAACACCATATATTTT
TRBJ2-7 NA TRBV6-6 NA CASSYTTGSYEQYF TGTGCCAGCAGTTACACTACAGGCTCCTACGAGCAGTACTTC
TRBJ1-2 TRBD1 TRBV7-2 few CASSEGTAYGYTF TGTGCCAGCAGCGAAGGGACAGCCTATGGCTACACCTTC
TRBJ1-6 NA TRBV15 NA CATSDSPSPLHF TGTGCCACCAGCGACAGCCCTTCACCCCTCCACTTT
TRBJ1-4 TRBD1 TRBV7-9 NA CASSSTGGYEKLFF TGTGCCAGCAGCTCGACAGGGGGCTATGAAAAACTGTTTTTT
TRBJ2-1 TRBD2 TRBV5-1 NA CASSLGGRADNEQFF TGCGCCAGCAGCTTGGGCGGGAGGGCCGATAATGAGCAGTTCTTC
TRBJ2-3 NA TRBV18 NA CASSPFTTDTQYF TGTGCCAGCTCACCGTTTACCACAGATACGCAGTATTTT
TRBJ2-2 NA TRBV6-7 NA CASSYYRTNTGELFF TGTGCCAGCAGTTACTACCGTACCAACACCGGGGAGCTGTTTTTT
TRBJ2-1 NA TRBV10-3 NA CAISESRESEQFF TGTGCCATCAGTGAGTCTAGGGAGAGCGAGCAGTTCTTC
TRBJ2-7 TRBD2 TRBV7-2 NA CASHWGGDSYEQYF TGTGCCTCCCATTGGGGGGGTGACTCCTACGAGCAGTACTTC
TRBJ2-1 NA TRBV7-6 NA CASSRNSGLNNEQFF TGTGCCAGCAGCCGAAACAGCGGGCTCAACAATGAGCAGTTCTTC
TRBJ1-1 NA TRBV29-1 few CSATSYPDTEAFF TGCAGCGCGACATCCTACCCGGACACTGAAGCTTTCTTT